The 26 T cell receptor beta chains below come from one sample, sequenced in a study of T cell responses to AZD1222 COVID-19 vaccine. Clones were sequenced by immunoSEQ multiplex PCR, and TCRdb holds only the in-frame ones, with some missing. The table includes over 85,000 clones, 86% detected once. The sample here was peripheral blood, taken on day 0 of AZD1222 vaccination. The origin of the receptors is an adult in good health.

The V and J genes are TRBV7-2 and TRBJ1-3; D is ambiguous. The germline gives CDR1 SGHTA, CDR2 FQGNSA. This CDR3 has 14 residues. Trimming stripped 3 bases from V and 0 bases from J, with 6 bases between. In nucleotides, the CDR3 is TGTGCCAGCAGCTTCGGCGACTCTGGAAACACCATATATTTT. Translation: CASSFGDSGNTIYF.

V and J are TRBV7-2 and TRBJ2-7; 9 positions match TRBD1. Looked up from germline, CDR1 is SGHTA and CDR2 is FQGNSA. The V segment lost 5 bases and the J segment 9 bases; nucleotides outside the gene matches: 14. The CDR3 runs to 15 residues. The CDR3 nucleotides are TGTGCCAGCAGCCCGAGGACAGGGGATGGGGTTGTGCAGTACTTC. Translated: CASSPRTGDGVVQYF.

The V and J genes are TRBV19 and TRBJ1-2; perhaps TRBD1 as D (5 bases). V dropped 2 bases and J dropped 8 bases, with 12 bases sitting between them. Germline CDR1 is LNHDA and CDR2 is SQIVND (reference sequence). The CDR3 has 13 residues. This CDR3 reads CASSITQGYGYTF. The DNA of the CDR3 is TGTGCCAGTAGTATAACGCAGGGTTACGGCTACACCTTC.

This chain links TRBV6-5 with TRBJ2-1; D possibly corresponds to TRBD1 (6 bases). Trimming left V 5 bases short and J 12 bases short, with 17 bases between. This CDR3 comprises 13 residues. The germline gives CDR1 MNHEY, CDR2 SVGAGI. This CDR3 is CASSLSQGFGQFF. CDR3 coding DNA: TGTGCCAGCAGTCTCTCACAGGGATTTGGGCAGTTCTTC.

This CDR3 is CASGGGGNQPQHF. The CDR3 nucleotides read TGTGCCAGCGGCGGGGGGGGCAATCAGCCCCAGCATTTT. This chain uses TRBV2 with TRBJ1-5, with D possibly being TRBD1 (5 bases). The CDR3 totals 13 residues. Trimming pared 8 bases from V and 2 bases from J, leaving 10 bases between. The germline CDR1 and CDR2 sequences are SNHLY and FYNNEI.

The chain is built from TRBV28 and TRBJ1-3, with a weak D call TRBD1 (5 bases). Per germline, CDR1 MDHEN and CDR2 SYDVKM. Trimming removed 4 bases from V and 4 bases from J, with 11 bases in between. This CDR3 has 14 amino acids. CDR3 region: CASSSRNRGNTIYF. The CDR3 bases are TGTGCCAGCAGTTCCAGAAACAGGGGAAACACCATATATTTT.

J is TRBJ2-5 and V is TRBV11-2, with D unresolved. Germline-derived CDR1 and CDR2 are SGHAT and FQNNGV. This CDR3 contains 11 residues. V was pared by 0 bases and J by 7 bases, with 3 bases between. The CDR3 spells CASSLEVTQYF. For the CDR3, the DNA is TGTGCCAGCAGCTTAGAGGTGACCCAGTACTTC.

This chain links TRBV5-5 with TRBJ1-4, with 10 nucleotides matching TRBD1. Per the germline V gene, CDR1 is SGHKS and CDR2 is YYEKEE (reference sequence). With V trimmed by 2 bases and J by 4 bases, 8 bases remained unmatched. The CDR3 loop spans 17 amino acids. CDR3 sequence reads: CASSFGDRGRGNEKLFF. CDR3 DNA: TGTGCCAGCAGCTTCGGAGACAGGGGGCGAGGTAATGAAAAACTGTTTTTT.

The chain employs TRBV5-1 and TRBJ1-2, with a possible D match to TRBD1 (5 bases). The V and J ends lost 0 bases and 1 base respectively, with 13 bases between them. The CDR3 spans 16 residues. Germline assignment: CDR1 SGHRS and CDR2 YFSETQ. This CDR3 is CASSLAGRAGNYGYTF. The CDR3 DNA reads as TGCGCCAGCAGCTTGGCCGGCAGGGCGGGTAACTATGGCTACACCTTC.

This rearrangement joins TRBV4-1 to TRBJ1-5; D gene ambiguous. The CDR3 sequence is 15 residues long. The germline gives CDR1 MGHRA, CDR2 YSYEKL. V was cut by 1 base and J by 4 bases, with 11 bases left in between. The chain's CDR3 is CASSQVRGVNQPQHF. The CDR3 nucleotides read TGCGCCAGCAGCCAAGTTCGCGGGGTAAATCAGCCCCAGCATTTT.

This chain uses TRBV7-2 with TRBJ2-1, with TRBD1 as a possible D gene (5 bases). Germline assignment: CDR1 SGHTA and CDR2 FQGNSA. There are 17 residues in the CDR3. Trimming left V 3 bases short and J 9 bases short, with 24 bases between. CDR3 bases: TGTGCCAGCAGCTTGGGTTCCTCGGTGGGGCTGGGTAGTGAGCAGTTCTTC. It specifies CASSLGSSVGLGSEQFF.

The chain joins TRBV5-5 to TRBJ1-2, with no clear D. Germline loops: CDR1 SGHKS, CDR2 YYEKEE (reference sequence). CDR3 length: 15 residues. V dropped 4 bases and J dropped 0 bases, with 13 bases sitting between them. As DNA, the CDR3 is TGTGCCAGCAGCAGACTTGAGTCAGCTAACTATGGCTACACCTTC. Translated: CASSRLESANYGYTF.

The chain combines TRBV19 with TRBJ1-1; D unclear. Germline CDR1 and CDR2: LNHDA and SQIVND (reference sequence). The V and J ends lost 3 bases and 0 bases respectively, with 8 bases between them. CDR3 length equals 14 residues. CDR3 sequence: CASSIDPLNTEAFF. CDR3 in DNA: TGTGCCAGTAGTATCGATCCATTGAACACTGAAGCTTTCTTT.

This sequence joins TRBV27 and TRBJ1-1; no reliable D call. V lost 6 bases to trimming and J lost 6 bases, with 17 bases between them. This CDR3 spans 14 amino acids. Per germline, CDR1 MNHEY and CDR2 SMNVEV (reference sequence). For the CDR3, the DNA is TGTGCCAGCAGACCGCCGGGCCCCGGAGCTGAAGCTTTCTTT. Translated, it gives CASRPPGPGAEAFF.

This clone was counted once. The V call is TRBV28, the J call TRBJ2-1; 9 positions match TRBD1. In germline, CDR1 is MDHEN, CDR2 SYDVKM. J gave up 2 bases and V 5 bases, and 4 bases lay outside the gene matches. The CDR3 totals 15 residues. CDR3 DNA sequence: TGTGCCAGCAGTCCCGGGACAGGGCCCTACAATGAGCAGTTCTTC. It codes for CASSPGTGPYNEQFF.

The DNA for the CDR3 is TGTGCCAGCAGCGGGGGACTTCGGGACACCATATATTTT. Its protein product is CASSGGLRDTIYF. This chain links TRBV5-6 with TRBJ1-3, with D maybe TRBD1 (5 bases). The V and J ends lost 4 bases and 8 bases respectively, with 13 bases between them. CDR1 and CDR2 from the germline V gene are SGHDT and YYEEEE. The CDR3 sequence is 13 residues long.

The chain joins TRBV25-1 to TRBJ2-1, with D possibly being TRBD1 (6 bases). From germline, CDR1 is MGHDK and CDR2 SYGVNS. The CDR3 is made up of 15 amino acids. The V and J ends lost 7 bases and 7 bases respectively, with 20 bases between them. The CDR3 sequence: CASTPGGGRGNEQFF. The CDR3 DNA follows: TGTGCCAGCACCCCCGGTGGGGGAAGGGGGAATGAGCAGTTCTTC.

This clone has only a few counts. The chain links TRBV6-1 to TRBJ1-3; D is perhaps TRBD1 (5 bases). CDR3 size: 17 residues. Germline V lookup: CDR1 MNHNS, CDR2 SASEGT. The V and J ends lost 3 bases and 4 bases respectively, with 19 bases between them. The CDR3 sequence: CASSDTGTPARGNTIYF. CDR3 DNA sequence: TGTGCCAGCAGTGATACCGGGACGCCTGCAAGAGGAAACACCATATATTTT.

The chain couples TRBV3-1 (or the pseudogene TRBV3-2) to TRBJ2-1, with 8 bases that match TRBD1. This CDR3 is 13 amino acids long. Germline V gene data show CDR1 as LGHDT and CDR2 as YNNKEL (reference sequence). The V gene end was trimmed by 10 bases and the J gene end by 6 bases; junction bases not matched to a gene: 8. The CDR3 region has the DNA TGTGCCAAATCTGGACAGGGAGGCAATGAGCAGTTCTTC. Translating it yields CAKSGQGGNEQFF.

The chain recombines TRBV5-4 with TRBJ1-5; D unclear. V lost 1 base and J 3 bases, leaving 2 bases between the germline ends. The CDR3 length is 12 residues. Germline-derived CDR1 and CDR2 are SGHNT and YYREEE (reference sequence). The CDR3 region has the DNA TGTGCCAGCAGCTTGCCCAATCAGCCCCAGCATTTT. It encodes CASSLPNQPQHF. Filled out from reference TRBV5-4 and TRBJ1-5, the complete variable domain reads ETGVTQSPTHLIKTRGQQVTLRCSSQSGHNTVSWYQQALGQGPQFIFQYYREEENGRGNFPPRFSGLQFPNYSSELNVNALELDDSALYLCASSLPNQPQHFGDGTRLSIL.

J is TRBJ1-5 and V is TRBV28; D is unresolved. Per the germline V gene, CDR1 is MDHEN and CDR2 is SYDVKM. V lost 4 bases and J lost 8, with 9 bases in between. The length of the CDR3 is 12 residues. The DNA of the CDR3 is TGTGCCAGCAGTTCCCCGCGGAAGCCCCAGCATTTT. It yields the protein CASSSPRKPQHF.

The chain joins TRBV28 to TRBJ2-7; weak D call: TRBD2 (5 bases). The CDR3 is made up of 14 amino acids. CDR1 and CDR2 from the germline V gene are MDHEN and SYDVKM. The V and J ends lost 6 bases and 3 bases respectively, with 15 bases between them. The CDR3 bases are TGTGCCAGCAGCCCCGTGGGCGAGGGCTACGAGCAGTACTTC. Protein sequence: CASSPVGEGYEQYF.

This rearrangement joins TRBV5-4 to TRBJ2-3; 7 positions agree with TRBD2. The CDR3 runs 16 residues. CDR1 and CDR2 (germline): SGHNT, YYREEE (reference sequence). V shed 6 bases and J 1 base; nucleotides not matched to a gene: 11. CDR3 loop: CASMRFREEGTDTQYF. CDR3 nucleotides: TGTGCCAGCATGCGATTTCGGGAGGAGGGCACAGATACGCAGTATTTT.

The chain couples TRBV19 to TRBJ2-2; weak D call: TRBD1 (7 bases). The V and J ends lost 1 base and 1 base respectively, with 13 bases between them. CDR1 LNHDA and CDR2 SQIVND come from the germline V gene (reference sequence). This CDR3 has 17 amino acids. The CDR3 spells CASSIAPGGWNTGELFF. Here the CDR3 DNA reads TGTGCCAGTAGTATAGCCCCAGGGGGGTGGAACACCGGGGAGCTGTTTTTT.

The chain combines TRBV9 with TRBJ2-6; no clear D. Germline V gene lookup returns CDR1 SGDLS and CDR2 YYNGEE. Trimming removed 2 bases from V and 1 base from J, with 7 bases in between. This CDR3 contains 15 residues. CDR3 DNA: TGTGCCAGCAGCGTCCGGTCGTCTGGGGCCAACGTCCTGACTTTC. It translates to CASSVRSSGANVLTF.

V and J are TRBV7-2 and TRBJ1-6; D remains unclear. The CDR3 length is 13 residues. The germline V and J ends were trimmed by 3 bases and 9 bases, with 9 bases remaining between them. Germline V gene data show CDR1 as SGHTA and CDR2 as FQGNSA. This CDR3 is CASSLEVGSPLHF. The CDR3 DNA follows: TGTGCCAGCAGCTTGGAAGTTGGTTCACCCCTCCACTTT.